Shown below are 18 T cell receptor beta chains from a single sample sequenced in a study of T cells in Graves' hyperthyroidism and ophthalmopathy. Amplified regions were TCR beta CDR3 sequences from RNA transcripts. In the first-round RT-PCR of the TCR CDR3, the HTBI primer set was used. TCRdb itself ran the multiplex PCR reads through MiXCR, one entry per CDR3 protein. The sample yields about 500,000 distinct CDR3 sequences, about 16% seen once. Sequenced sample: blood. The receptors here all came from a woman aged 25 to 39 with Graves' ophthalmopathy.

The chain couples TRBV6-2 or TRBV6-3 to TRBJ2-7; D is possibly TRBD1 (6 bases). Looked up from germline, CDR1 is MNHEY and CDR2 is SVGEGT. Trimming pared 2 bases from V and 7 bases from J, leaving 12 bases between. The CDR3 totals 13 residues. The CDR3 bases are TGTGCCAGCAGTTACGACAGGTTTATGGAGCAGTACTTC. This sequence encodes CASSYDRFMEQYF.

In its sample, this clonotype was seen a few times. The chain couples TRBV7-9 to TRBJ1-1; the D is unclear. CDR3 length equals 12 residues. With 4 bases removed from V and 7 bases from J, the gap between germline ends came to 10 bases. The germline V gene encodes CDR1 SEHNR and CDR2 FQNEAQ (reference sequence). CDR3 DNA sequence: TGTGCCAGCAGCTCTGTTAGGTTTGAAGCTTTCTTT. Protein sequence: CASSSVRFEAFF.

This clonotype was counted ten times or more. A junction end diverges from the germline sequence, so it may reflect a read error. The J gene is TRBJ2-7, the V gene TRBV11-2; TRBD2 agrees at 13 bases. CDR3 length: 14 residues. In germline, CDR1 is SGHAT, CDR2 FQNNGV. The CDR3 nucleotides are TGTGCCAGCAGCTTAGTTGGACTAGCGGGAGTAGTGAACTTC. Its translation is CASSLVGLAGVVNF.

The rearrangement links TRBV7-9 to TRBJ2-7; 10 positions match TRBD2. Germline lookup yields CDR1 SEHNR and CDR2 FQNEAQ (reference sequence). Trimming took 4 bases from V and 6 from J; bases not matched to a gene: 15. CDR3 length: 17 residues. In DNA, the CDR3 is TGTGCCAGCAGCTCCCGACTAGCGGGTCGCCCCTTGGGCGAGCAGTACTTC. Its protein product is CASSSRLAGRPLGEQYF.

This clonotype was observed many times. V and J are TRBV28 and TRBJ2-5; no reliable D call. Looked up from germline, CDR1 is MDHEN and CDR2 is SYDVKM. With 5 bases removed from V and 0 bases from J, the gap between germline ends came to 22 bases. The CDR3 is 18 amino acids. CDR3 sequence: CASSPLRFFRFYQETQYF. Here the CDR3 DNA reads TGTGCCAGCAGTCCCCTTAGGTTTTTCAGGTTTTACCAAGAGACCCAGTACTTC.

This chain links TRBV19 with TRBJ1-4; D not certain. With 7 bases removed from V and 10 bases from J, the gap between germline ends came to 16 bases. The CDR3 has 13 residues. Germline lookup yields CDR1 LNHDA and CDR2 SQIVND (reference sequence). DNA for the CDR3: TGTGCCAGTAAACGGCAAGAAGGTGGAAAACTGTTTTTT. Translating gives CASKRQEGGKLFF.

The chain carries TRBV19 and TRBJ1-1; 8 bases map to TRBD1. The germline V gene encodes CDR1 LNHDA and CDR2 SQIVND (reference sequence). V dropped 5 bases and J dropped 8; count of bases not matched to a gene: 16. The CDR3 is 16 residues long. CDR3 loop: CASSAGRTGNSPEAFF. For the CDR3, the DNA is TGTGCCAGTAGTGCGGGTAGGACAGGGAACTCCCCCGAAGCTTTCTTT.

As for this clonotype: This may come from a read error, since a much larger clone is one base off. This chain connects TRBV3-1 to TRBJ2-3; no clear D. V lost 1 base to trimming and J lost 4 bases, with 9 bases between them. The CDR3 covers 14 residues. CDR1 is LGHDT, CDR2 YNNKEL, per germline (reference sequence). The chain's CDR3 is CASSQGQASDTQYF. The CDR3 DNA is TGTGCCAGCAGCCAAGGTCAGGCCTCAGATACGCAGTATTTT.

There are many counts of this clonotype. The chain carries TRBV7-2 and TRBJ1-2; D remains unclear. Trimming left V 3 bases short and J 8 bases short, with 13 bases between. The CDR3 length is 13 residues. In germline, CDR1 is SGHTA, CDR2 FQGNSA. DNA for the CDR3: TGTGCCAGCAGCTTCATCGAAAGAGACGGCTACACCTTC. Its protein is CASSFIERDGYTF.

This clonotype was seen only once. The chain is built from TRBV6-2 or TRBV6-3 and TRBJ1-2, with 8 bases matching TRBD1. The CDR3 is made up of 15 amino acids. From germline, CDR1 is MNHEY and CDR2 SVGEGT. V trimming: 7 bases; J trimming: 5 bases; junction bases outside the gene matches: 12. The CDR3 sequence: CASNPGQGGGYGYTF. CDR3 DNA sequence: TGTGCCAGCAACCCCGGACAGGGAGGGGGTTATGGCTACACCTTC.

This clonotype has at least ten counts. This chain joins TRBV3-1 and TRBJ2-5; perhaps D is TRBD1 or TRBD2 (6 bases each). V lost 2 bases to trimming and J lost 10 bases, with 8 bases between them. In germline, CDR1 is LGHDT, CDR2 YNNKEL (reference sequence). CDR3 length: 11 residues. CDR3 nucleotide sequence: TGTGCCAGCAGCCAAAAGGGGGGCCAGTACTTC. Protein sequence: CASSQKGGQYF.

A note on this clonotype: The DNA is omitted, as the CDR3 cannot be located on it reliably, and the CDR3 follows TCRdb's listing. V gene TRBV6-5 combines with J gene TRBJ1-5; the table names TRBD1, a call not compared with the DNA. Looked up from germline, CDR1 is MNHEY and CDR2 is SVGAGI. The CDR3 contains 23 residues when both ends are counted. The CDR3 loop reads CASSSYVGTSYEQYFGPGQPQHF.

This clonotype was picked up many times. CDR3 nucleotides: TGCAGTGCTAGGGACAGGGGACCCTCGGGGACCCAGTACTTC. Translating it yields CSARDRGPSGTQYF. The V gene is TRBV20-1, the J gene TRBJ2-5; TRBD1 matches 9 bases. The CDR3 has 14 residues. J gave up 7 bases and V 3 bases, and 9 bases lay outside the gene matches. Germline V gene sequence: CDR1 DFQATT, CDR2 SNEGSKA (reference sequence).

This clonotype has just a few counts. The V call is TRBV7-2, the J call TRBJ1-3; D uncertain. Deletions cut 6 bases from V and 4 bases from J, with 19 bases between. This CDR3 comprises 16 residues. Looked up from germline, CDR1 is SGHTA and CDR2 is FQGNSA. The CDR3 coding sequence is TGTGCCAGCAGTTTTCAATCCTCTACCCCAGGAAACACCATATATTTT. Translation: CASSFQSSTPGNTIYF.

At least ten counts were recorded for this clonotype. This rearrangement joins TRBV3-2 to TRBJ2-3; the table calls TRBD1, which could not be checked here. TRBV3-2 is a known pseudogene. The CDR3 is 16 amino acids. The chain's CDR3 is CASSRDGPVGVNTQYF. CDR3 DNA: TGTGCCAGCAGCCGGGACGGTCCGGTGGGGGTTAATACGCAGTATTTT.

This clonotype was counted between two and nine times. The CDR3 loop is CSVGEFGDRVREQYF. In DNA, the CDR3 is TGCAGCGTTGGAGAATTCGGGGACAGGGTTCGAGAGCAGTACTTC. The chain recombines TRBV29-1 with TRBJ2-7; 9 bases are a match to TRBD1. This CDR3 comprises 15 residues. The J segment lost 7 bases and the V segment lost 4 bases, leaving 14 bases of the junction unmatched. The germline CDR1 and CDR2 sequences are SQVTM and ANQGSEA.

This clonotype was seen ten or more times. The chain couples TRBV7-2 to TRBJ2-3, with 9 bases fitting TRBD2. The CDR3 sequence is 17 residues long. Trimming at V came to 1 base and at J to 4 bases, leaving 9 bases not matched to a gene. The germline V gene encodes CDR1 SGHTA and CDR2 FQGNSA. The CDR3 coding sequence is TGTGCCAGCAGCTTAGGTGGCGGGAGGGCCGATGCAGATACGCAGTATTTT. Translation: CASSLGGGRADADTQYF.

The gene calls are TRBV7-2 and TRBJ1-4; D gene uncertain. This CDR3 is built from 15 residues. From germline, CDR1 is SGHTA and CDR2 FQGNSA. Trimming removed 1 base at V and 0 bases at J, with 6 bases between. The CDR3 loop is CASSLGWATNEKLFF. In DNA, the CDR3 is TGTGCCAGCAGCTTAGGTTGGGCAACTAATGAAAAACTGTTTTTT.